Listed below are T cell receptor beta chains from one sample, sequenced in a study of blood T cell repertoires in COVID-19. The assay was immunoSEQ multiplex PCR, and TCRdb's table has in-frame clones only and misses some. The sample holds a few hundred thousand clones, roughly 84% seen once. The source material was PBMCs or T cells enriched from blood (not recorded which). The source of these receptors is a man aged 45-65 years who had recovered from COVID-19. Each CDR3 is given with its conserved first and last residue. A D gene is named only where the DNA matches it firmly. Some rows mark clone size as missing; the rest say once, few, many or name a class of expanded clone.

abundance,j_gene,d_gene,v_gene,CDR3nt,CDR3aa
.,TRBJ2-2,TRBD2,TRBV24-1,TGTGCCACCAGTGGGACTAGCGGGGGGGCGTGGACCGGGGAGCTGTTTTTT,CATSGTSGGAWTGELFF
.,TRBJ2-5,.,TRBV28,TGTGCCAGCAGGGTCGGAGGGGCCGGAGTCGGGACCCAGTACTTC,CASRVGGAGVGTQYF
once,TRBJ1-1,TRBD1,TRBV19,TGTGCCAGTAGTAAAGGGCCGACAGGGGGCTTTATAGCTGAAGCTTTCTTT,CASSKGPTGGFIAEAFF
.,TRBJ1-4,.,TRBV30,TGTGCCTGGAGTGTCGGGGGGTCAATTAATGAAAAACTGTTTTTT,CAWSVGGSINEKLFF
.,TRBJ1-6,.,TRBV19,TGTGCCAGTAGTGTCACAGGGTTCAATTCACCCCTCCACTTT,CASSVTGFNSPLHF
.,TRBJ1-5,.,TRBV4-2,TGTGCCAGCAGCCACCACCCCGGAGATAATAGCAATCAGCCCCAGCATTTT,CASSHHPGDNSNQPQHF
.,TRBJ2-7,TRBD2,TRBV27,TGTGCCAGCAGTATAGCGGGGGGGGTTCTATACGAGCAGTACTTC,CASSIAGGVLYEQYF
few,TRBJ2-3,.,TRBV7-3,TGTGCCAGCAGCCCCACGACTGGTTTCGGCACAGATACGCAGTATTTT,CASSPTTGFGTDTQYF
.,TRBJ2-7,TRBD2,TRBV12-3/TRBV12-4,TGTGCCAGCAGCGAGCGGGAGTTGCGGTACTTC,CASSERELRYF
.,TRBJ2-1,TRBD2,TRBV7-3,TGTGCCAGCAGCCCCCCCGGGAGGATCAATGAGCAGTTCTTC,CASSPPGRINEQFF
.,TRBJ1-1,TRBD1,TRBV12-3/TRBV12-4,TGTGCCAGCAGAGGACAGGGGAACACTGAAGCTTTCTTT,CASRGQGNTEAFF
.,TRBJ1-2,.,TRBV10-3,TGTGCCATCAGTGTAAACAGGGAAATGGATGGCTACACCTTC,CAISVNREMDGYTF
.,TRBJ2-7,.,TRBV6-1,TGTGCCAGCCGCGGGGCCTCCTACGAGCAGTACTTC,CASRGASYEQYF
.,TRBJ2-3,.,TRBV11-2,TGTGCCAGCAGCCCCCGGGGTAGCGGTCTAGATACGCAGTATTTT,CASSPRGSGLDTQYF
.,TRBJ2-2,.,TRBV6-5,TGTGCCAGCACCTCGAGGAACCTGAACACCGGGGAGCTGTTTTTT,CASTSRNLNTGELFF